This entry concerns a single T cell receptor beta chain. The V gene lost 5 bases and the J gene lost 5 bases, with 6 bases spanning the gap. The CDR3 consists of 11 residues. Germline CDR1 is MNHNY and CDR2 is SVGAGI (reference sequence). The data belong to a study of blood T cell repertoires in COVID-19. Study summary: PBMCs, B-cell-depleted T cells, or T cells provided the cDNA or gDNA that made up the material.

Original analysis: Reference gene primer amplification yielded estimated nucleated cell counts. TCRdb's copy holds only in-frame clones and misses some; the assay was immunoSEQ multiplex PCR. V, J and clone size were drawn from that table, and D and trimming were deduced from the DNA. The table records roughly 230,000 clones, about 83% of them present only once. The chain recombines TRBV6-6 with TRBJ1-2; a weak D match, TRBD1 (5 bases). What was sequenced was peripheral blood. The receptor was isolated from a man in his fifties with acute or convalescent COVID-19. This CDR3 reads CASSGGYGYTF. As DNA, the CDR3 is TGTGCCAGCAGTGGGGGGTATGGCTACACCTTC.